The 27 T cell receptor beta chains presented below share a single source sample, sequenced in a study of blood T cell repertoires in COVID-19. Clones were sequenced by immunoSEQ multiplex PCR, and TCRdb holds only the in-frame ones, with some missing. This repertoire shows some 110,000 clones, 80% to 90% found once; its top ten account for approximately 1.5%. Sequencing was performed on peripheral blood. These receptors were taken from a man aged 35 to 55 with acute or convalescent COVID-19.

The J gene is TRBJ1-2, the V gene TRBV18; no firm D call. Per the germline V gene, CDR1 is KGHSH and CDR2 is LQKENI. The CDR3 spans 14 residues. V lost 3 bases, J lost 4 bases, and 12 bases lay in between. The CDR3 coding sequence is TGTGCCAGCTCACCGGAAGCCAGAGGCTATGGCTACACCTTC. Its protein product is CASSPEARGYGYTF.

This chain uses TRBV3-1 (or the pseudogene TRBV3-2) with TRBJ1-1; a weak D match, TRBD1 (5 bases). Looked up from germline, CDR1 is LGHDT and CDR2 is YNNKEL (reference sequence). This CDR3 spans 13 amino acids. V was shortened by 1 base and J by 9 bases, with 12 bases between the two germline ends. The CDR3, as DNA: TGTGCCAGCAGCCAAGTTTGGGGCCTTAAAGCTTTCTTT. Its protein product is CASSQVWGLKAFF.

The CDR3 DNA reads as TGTGCCAGCAGCCTTGGACAGGGTAAAGATACGCAGTATTTT. This sequence encodes CASSLGQGKDTQYF. V is TRBV7-2 and J is TRBJ2-3; 8 bases map to TRBD1. The CDR3 is made up of 14 amino acids. Germline lookup yields CDR1 SGHTA and CDR2 FQGNSA. V shed 5 bases, J shed 5 bases, and the junction held 6 bases outside the gene matches. The entire variable domain, with the rest obtained from reference TRBV7-2 and TRBJ2-3, is as follows: GAGVSQSPSNKVTEKGKDVELRCDPISGHTALYWYRQSLGQGLEFLIYFQGNSAPDKSGLPSDRFSAERTGGSVSTLTIQRTQQEDSAVYLCASSLGQGKDTQYFGPGTRLTVL.

This sequence joins TRBV7-3 and TRBJ2-5; weak D call: TRBD1 (5 bases). Per germline, CDR1 SGHTA and CDR2 FQGTGA. The CDR3 totals 14 residues. The germline V and J ends were trimmed by 2 bases and 5 bases, with 12 bases remaining between them. CDR3 nucleotide sequence: TGTGCCAGCAGCTTAGGGGCCGAGTGGGAGACCCAGTACTTC. Its protein product is CASSLGAEWETQYF.

The table lists this clone with a count of one. The chain recombines TRBV2 with TRBJ1-2, with a tentative D call TRBD1 (5 bases). V gave up 6 bases and J gave up 2 bases, with 10 bases separating them. This CDR3 spans 13 amino acids. In germline, CDR1 is SNHLY, CDR2 FYNNEI. The CDR3 loop reads CASSGRVNYGYTF. Here the CDR3 DNA reads TGTGCCAGCAGCGGCAGGGTGAACTATGGCTACACCTTC.

The chain is built from TRBV19 and TRBJ2-6; 9 nucleotides match TRBD1. The V and J ends lost 2 bases and 4 bases, in that order; junction bases with no gene match: 15. Germline CDR1 is LNHDA and CDR2 is SQIVND (reference sequence). The CDR3 has 20 amino acids. Written as DNA, the CDR3 is TGTGCCAGTAGTATAAAGGCACAGGGGGCCCTTCCGAGAGGGGCCAACGTCCTGACTTTC. Protein: CASSIKAQGALPRGANVLTF.

The chain links TRBV10-1 to TRBJ1-6; D is undetermined. Per the germline V gene, CDR1 is WNHNN and CDR2 is SYGVQD (reference sequence). The CDR3 runs to 12 residues. Trimming removed 4 bases from V and 8 bases from J, with 6 bases in between. The CDR3 is CASSGGDSPLHF. In nucleotides, the CDR3 is TGCGCCAGCAGTGGAGGCGATTCACCCCTCCACTTT.

As DNA, the CDR3 is TGTGCCAGCAGCTCCCGGGCTCCGCAGGGGGCCCGTACCTACAATGAGCAGTTCTTC. It translates to CASSSRAPQGARTYNEQFF. The rearrangement uses TRBV4-2 and TRBJ2-1; 8 nucleotides align to TRBD1. Germline V gene data show CDR1 as LGHNA and CDR2 as YNFKEQ. V dropped 5 bases and J dropped 2; count of bases not matched to a gene: 17. There are 19 residues in the CDR3.

The V gene is TRBV6-6, the J gene TRBJ2-7, with 8 bases that match TRBD1. The CDR3 totals 14 residues. J lost 11 bases, V lost 6 bases, and 15 bases had no gene match. Germline V CDR1 and CDR2: MNHNY, SVGAGI (reference sequence). The CDR3, as DNA: TGTGCCAGCAGCTCCGCGGACAGGGACCAACAAAAGTACTTC. Amino acid sequence: CASSSADRDQQKYF.

This rearrangement joins TRBV7-2 to TRBJ2-3; 7 bases map to TRBD2. The CDR3 is 13 residues long. Trimming took 3 bases from V and 4 from J; bases not matched to a gene: 1. The germline V gene has CDR1 SGHTA and CDR2 FQGNSA. Here the CDR3 DNA reads TGTGCCAGCAGCTTGGCGGGGGCAGATACGCAGTATTTT. Its translation: CASSLAGADTQYF.

The CDR3 coding sequence is TGTGCCAGCAGCATCCAGGGTTACACCATATATTTT. It is translated as CASSIQGYTIYF. The chain employs TRBV2 and TRBJ1-3; maybe TRBD1 (5 bases). The germline CDR1 and CDR2 sequences are SNHLY and FYNNEI. This CDR3 spans 12 amino acids. Deletions cut 6 bases from V and 8 bases from J, with 11 bases between.

This clone was detected a few times. This sequence joins TRBV5-1 and TRBJ2-1, with D perhaps TRBD2 (6 bases). CDR3 size: 14 residues. The germline V and J ends were trimmed by 7 bases and 0 bases, with 11 bases remaining between them. Germline loops: CDR1 SGHRS, CDR2 YFSETQ. The CDR3 is CASRRDSSYNEQFF. DNA for the CDR3: TGCGCCAGCCGCCGGGACTCCTCCTACAATGAGCAGTTCTTC.

J is TRBJ2-2 and V is TRBV24-1; TRBD2 agrees at 7 bases. V lost 0 bases and J lost 6; bases outside the gene matches: 6. The CDR3 length is 16 residues. Per the germline V gene, CDR1 is KGHDR and CDR2 is SFDVKD. CDR3 sequence (DNA): TGTGCCACCAGTGATTTGATCCGGGAGGAGGCCGGGGAGCTGTTTTTT. Its protein product is CATSDLIREEAGELFF.

J is TRBJ2-3 and V is TRBV7-6; D is ambiguous. Germline V CDR1 and CDR2: SGHVS, FNYEAQ. V shed 0 bases and J shed 3 bases, with 4 bases lying between them. The CDR3 is 13 amino acids. CDR3 bases: TGTGCCAGCAGCTTAGCCATGACAGATACGCAGTATTTT. It codes for CASSLAMTDTQYF. The full variable domain, in which reference TRBV7-6 and TRBJ2-3 provide the parts outside the CDR3, is GAGVSQSPRYKVTKRGQDVALRCDPISGHVSLYWYRQALGQGPEFLTYFNYEAQQDKSGLPNDRFSAERPEGSISTLTIQRTEQRDSAMYRCASSLAMTDTQYFGPGTRLTVL.

The chain uses TRBV7-8 and TRBJ2-7; tentative D call: TRBD1 (6 bases). The CDR3 length is 15 residues. V lost 0 bases to trimming and J lost 2 bases, with 11 bases between them. Per the germline V gene, CDR1 is SGHVS and CDR2 is FQNEAQ. The CDR3: CASSLARTAPYEQYF. DNA of the CDR3: TGTGCCAGCAGCTTAGCCCGGACAGCCCCCTACGAGCAGTACTTC. The full variable domain, in which reference TRBV7-8 and TRBJ2-7 provide the parts outside the CDR3, is GAGVSQSPRYKVAKRGQDVALRCDPISGHVSLFWYQQALGQGPEFLTYFQNEAQLDKSGLPSDRFFAERPEGSVSTLKIQRTQQEDSAVYLCASSLARTAPYEQYFGPGTRLTVT.

The chain combines TRBV6-4 with TRBJ2-2, with 8 nucleotides matching TRBD1. The germline V gene encodes CDR1 MRHNA and CDR2 SNTAGT. This CDR3 contains 16 residues. Trimming removed 5 bases from V and 4 bases from J; junction bases left unmatched: 9. CDR3 protein: CASSYRDRTFTGELFF. As DNA, the CDR3 is TGTGCCAGCAGTTACCGGGACAGGACTTTCACCGGGGAGCTGTTTTTT.

The gene calls are TRBV5-8 and TRBJ1-1, with D possibly TRBD1 on 6 matching bases. With 2 bases removed from V and 3 bases from J, the gap between germline ends came to 11 bases. The CDR3 spans 14 residues. Per the germline V gene, CDR1 is SGHTS and CDR2 is YDEGEE. The DNA of the CDR3 is TGTGCCAGCAGCTTCCCAGGGGTGGACACTGAAGCTTTCTTT. It encodes CASSFPGVDTEAFF.

CDR3 sequence reads: CASSPSGLAGLSEQFF. The CDR3 DNA reads TGTGCCAGCAGCCCGTCTGGACTAGCTGGATTGAGTGAGCAGTTCTTC. This chain links TRBV5-4 with TRBJ2-1; 8 bases are shared with TRBD2. This CDR3 is built from 16 residues. Losses at the gene ends were 4 bases for V and 9 bases for J; bases not matched to a gene: 15. Germline V gene data show CDR1 as SGHNT and CDR2 as YYREEE (reference sequence).

This chain joins TRBV19 and TRBJ1-6; D is undetermined. The CDR3 sequence is 16 residues long. The germline V gene has CDR1 LNHDA and CDR2 SQIVND (reference sequence). V dropped 3 bases and J dropped 2 bases, with 11 bases sitting between them. CDR3 sequence (DNA): TGTGCCAGTAGTATGGGAGGGCTGGCCTATAATTCACCCCTCCACTTT. Translation gives CASSMGGLAYNSPLHF.

The gene calls are TRBV14 and TRBJ2-4; 11 bases agree with TRBD2. CDR1 is SGHDN, CDR2 FVKESK, per germline. Trimming took 4 bases from V and 7 from J; bases not matched to a gene: 9. The CDR3 is made up of 16 amino acids. CDR3 sequence (DNA): TGTGCCAGCAGCCCAAGACTAGCGGGGCCCCTCAACATTCAGTACTTC. Translating gives CASSPRLAGPLNIQYF.

The genes are TRBV28 and TRBJ1-2; tentative D call: TRBD1 (6 bases). Per the germline V gene, CDR1 is MDHEN and CDR2 is SYDVKM. Trimming shortened V by 5 bases and J by 6 bases, and 16 bases separated the two germline ends. CDR3 length: 14 amino acids. CDR3 coding DNA: TGTGCCAGCAGTCTGACAGGAGATCCTCATGGCTACACCTTC. Protein product: CASSLTGDPHGYTF.

This clone was observed once. The chain combines TRBV19 with TRBJ2-1; D gene unclear. Germline V gene lookup returns CDR1 LNHDA and CDR2 SQIVND (reference sequence). V was cut by 4 bases and J by 2 bases, with 12 bases left in between. The CDR3 runs to 15 residues. CDR3 in DNA: TGTGCCAGTAGTACCTACTTTGATACCTACAATGAGCAGTTCTTC. Its translation is CASSTYFDTYNEQFF.

The chain combines TRBV12-3 or TRBV12-4 with TRBJ2-1; 13 nucleotides agree with TRBD2. With V trimmed by 7 bases and J by 7 bases, 1 base remained unmatched. CDR3 length: 13 amino acids. The CDR3 loop is CASKLAGGNEQFF. CDR3 in DNA: TGTGCCAGCAAACTAGCGGGGGGGAATGAGCAGTTCTTC.

This chain connects TRBV10-3 to TRBJ2-7, with 8 nucleotides matching TRBD2. The CDR3 loop spans 15 amino acids. Trimming at V came to 6 bases and at J to 2 bases, leaving 9 bases not matched to a gene. Germline CDR1 ENHRY, CDR2 SYGVKD. Here the CDR3 reads CAISPRLALTYEQYF. CDR3 sequence (DNA): TGTGCCATCAGCCCTCGACTAGCGTTAACCTACGAGCAGTACTTC.

This chain links TRBV29-1 with TRBJ2-1; 10 bases agree with TRBD1. CDR3 length: 13 residues. V lost 5 bases and J lost 6; bases outside the gene matches: 4. Per germline, CDR1 SQVTM and CDR2 ANQGSEA. The CDR3 coding sequence is TGCAGCGTTCCCGGGACAGGGGTCAATGAGCAGTTCTTC. This translates into CSVPGTGVNEQFF.

This clone is medium-sized (0.01 to 0.1%) within its sample. The gene calls are TRBV7-9 and TRBJ1-1; 8 positions match TRBD1. Germline loops: CDR1 SEHNR, CDR2 FQNEAQ (reference sequence). The CDR3 has 13 residues. The V and J ends lost 5 bases and 4 bases, in that order; junction bases with no gene match: 3. The DNA of the CDR3 is TGTGCCAGCAGCGTAGACAGGGGCACTGAAGCTTTCTTT. It encodes CASSVDRGTEAFF.

V and J are TRBV28 and TRBJ1-2, with TRBD1 identical over 7 bases. Germline values: CDR1 MDHEN, CDR2 SYDVKM. The CDR3 consists of 13 residues. With V trimmed by 6 bases and J by 3 bases, 4 bases remained unmatched. As DNA, the CDR3 is TGTGCCAGCAGGAGGGGGCCGTACTATGGCTACACCTTC. Its protein product is CASRRGPYYGYTF.